This T cell receptor (beta chain) was identified during a study of control samples from healthy donors and cancer patients. Method: immunoSEQ multiplex PCR; TCRdb's copy keeps in-frame clones and lacks some. The table records about 51,000 clones, around 80% of them present only once. The CDR3 has 14 residues. Germline lookup yields CDR1 LNHDA and CDR2 SQIVND (reference sequence). V was shortened by 7 bases and J by 5 bases, with 15 bases between the two germline ends. Sample: blood. This TCR was recovered from a man between 65 and 79 years old in good health. The gene calls are TRBV19 and TRBJ1-5, with D unclear. CDR3 residues: CASTQTETDQPQHF. The CDR3, as DNA: TGTGCCAGTACTCAGACGGAAACCGATCAGCCCCAGCATTTT.